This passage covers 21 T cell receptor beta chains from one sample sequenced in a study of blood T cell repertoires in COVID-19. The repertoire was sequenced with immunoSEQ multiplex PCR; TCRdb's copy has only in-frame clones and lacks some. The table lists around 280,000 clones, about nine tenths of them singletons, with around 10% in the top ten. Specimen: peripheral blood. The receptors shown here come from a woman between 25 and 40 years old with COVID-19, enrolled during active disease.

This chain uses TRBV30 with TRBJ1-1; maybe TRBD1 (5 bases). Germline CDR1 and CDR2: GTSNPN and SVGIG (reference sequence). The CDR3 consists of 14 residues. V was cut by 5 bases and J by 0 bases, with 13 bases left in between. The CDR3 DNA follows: TGTGCCTGGCAAATGGGGCAGTTGAACACTGAAGCTTTCTTT. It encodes CAWQMGQLNTEAFF.

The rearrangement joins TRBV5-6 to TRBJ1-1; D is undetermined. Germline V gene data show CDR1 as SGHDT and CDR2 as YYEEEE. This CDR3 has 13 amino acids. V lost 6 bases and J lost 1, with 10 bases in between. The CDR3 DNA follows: TGTGCCAGCACCCGGGTGGGGAACACTGAAGCTTTCTTT. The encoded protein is CASTRVGNTEAFF. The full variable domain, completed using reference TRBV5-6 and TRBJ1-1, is DAGVTQSPTHLIKTRGQQVTLRCSPKSGHDTVSWYQQALGQGPQFIFQYYEEEERQRGNFPDRFSGHQFPNYSSELNVNALLLGDSALYLCASTRVGNTEAFFGQGTRLTVV.

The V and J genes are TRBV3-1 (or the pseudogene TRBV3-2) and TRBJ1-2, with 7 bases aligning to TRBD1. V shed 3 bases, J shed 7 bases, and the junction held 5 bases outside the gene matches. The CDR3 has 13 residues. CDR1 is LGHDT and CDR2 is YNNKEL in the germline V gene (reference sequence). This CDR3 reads CASSQEDRVGYTF. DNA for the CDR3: TGTGCCAGCAGCCAGGAAGACAGGGTTGGCTACACCTTC.

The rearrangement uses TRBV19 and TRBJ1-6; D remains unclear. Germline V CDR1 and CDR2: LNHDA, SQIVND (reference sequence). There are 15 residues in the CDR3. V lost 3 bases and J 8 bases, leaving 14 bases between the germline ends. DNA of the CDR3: TGTGCCAGTAGTATGGACCGCAATAGCGATTCACCCCTCCACTTT. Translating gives CASSMDRNSDSPLHF.

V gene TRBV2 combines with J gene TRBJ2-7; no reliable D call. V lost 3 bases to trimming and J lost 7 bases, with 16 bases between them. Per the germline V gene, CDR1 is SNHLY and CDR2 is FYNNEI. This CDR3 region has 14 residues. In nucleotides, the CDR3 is TGTGCCAGCAGTGACTATTTTGGCGGATCGGAGCAGTACTTC. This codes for CASSDYFGGSEQYF.

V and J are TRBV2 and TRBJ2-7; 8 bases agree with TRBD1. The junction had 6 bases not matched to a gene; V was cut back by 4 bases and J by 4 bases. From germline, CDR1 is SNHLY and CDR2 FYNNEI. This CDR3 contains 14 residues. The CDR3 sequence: CASSAQGGVYEQYF. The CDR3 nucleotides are TGTGCCAGCAGTGCACAGGGGGGAGTTTACGAGCAGTACTTC.

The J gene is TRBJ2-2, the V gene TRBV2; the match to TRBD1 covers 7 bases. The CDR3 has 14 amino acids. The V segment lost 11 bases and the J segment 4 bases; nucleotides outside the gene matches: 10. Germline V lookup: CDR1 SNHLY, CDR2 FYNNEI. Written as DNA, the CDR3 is TGTGCCGGATCAGAGACAGGGCGCACCGGGGAGCTGTTTTTT. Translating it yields CAGSETGRTGELFF.

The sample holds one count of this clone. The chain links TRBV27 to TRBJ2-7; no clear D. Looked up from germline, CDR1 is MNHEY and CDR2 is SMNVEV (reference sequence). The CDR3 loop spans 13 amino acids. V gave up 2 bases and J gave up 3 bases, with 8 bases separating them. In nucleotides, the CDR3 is TGTGCCAGCAGTTTACACAGAGACTACGAGCAGTACTTC. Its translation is CASSLHRDYEQYF.

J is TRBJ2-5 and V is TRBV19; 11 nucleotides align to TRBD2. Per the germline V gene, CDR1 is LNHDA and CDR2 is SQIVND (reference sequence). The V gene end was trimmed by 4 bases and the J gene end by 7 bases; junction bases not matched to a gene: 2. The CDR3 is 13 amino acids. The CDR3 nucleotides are TGTGCCAGTAGTAATAGCGGGGGGGGGACCCAGTACTTC. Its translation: CASSNSGGGTQYF. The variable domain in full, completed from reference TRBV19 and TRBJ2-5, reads DGGITQSPKYLFRKEGQNVTLSCEQNLNHDAMYWYRQDPGQGLRLIYYSQIVNDFQKGDIAEGYSVSREKKESFPLTVTSAQKNPTAFYLCASSNSGGGTQYFGPGTRLLVL.

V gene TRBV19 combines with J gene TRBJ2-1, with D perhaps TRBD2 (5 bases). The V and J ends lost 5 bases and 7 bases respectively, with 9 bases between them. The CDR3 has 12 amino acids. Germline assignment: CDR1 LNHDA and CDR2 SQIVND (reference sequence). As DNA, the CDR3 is TGTGCCAGTAGTGGAATAGCGAATGAGCAGTTCTTC. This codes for CASSGIANEQFF.

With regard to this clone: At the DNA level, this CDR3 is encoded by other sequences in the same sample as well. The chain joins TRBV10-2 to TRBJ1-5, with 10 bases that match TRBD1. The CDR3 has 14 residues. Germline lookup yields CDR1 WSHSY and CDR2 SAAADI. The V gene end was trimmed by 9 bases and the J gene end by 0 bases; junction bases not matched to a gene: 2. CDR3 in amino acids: CASRTGGSNQPQHF. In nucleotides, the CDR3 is TGCGCCAGTCGGACAGGGGGTAGCAATCAGCCCCAGCATTTT.

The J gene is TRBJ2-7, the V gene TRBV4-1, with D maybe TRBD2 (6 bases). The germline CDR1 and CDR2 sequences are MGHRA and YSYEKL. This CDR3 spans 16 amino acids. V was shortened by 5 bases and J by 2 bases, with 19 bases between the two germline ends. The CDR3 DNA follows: TGCGCCAGCAGCTCCATTGGGTGGGAGGCCCCCTACGAGCAGTACTTC. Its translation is CASSSIGWEAPYEQYF.

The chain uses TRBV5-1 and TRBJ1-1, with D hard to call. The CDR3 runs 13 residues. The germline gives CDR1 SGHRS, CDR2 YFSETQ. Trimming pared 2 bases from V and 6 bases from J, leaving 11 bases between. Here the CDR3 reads CASSFPESPEAFF. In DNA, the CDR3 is TGCGCCAGCAGCTTCCCAGAATCTCCTGAAGCTTTCTTT. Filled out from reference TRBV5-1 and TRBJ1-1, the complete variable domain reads KAGVTQTPRYLIKTRGQQVTLSCSPISGHRSVSWYQQTPGQGLQFLFEYFSETQRNKGNFPGRFSGRQFSNSRSEMNVSTLELGDSALYLCASSFPESPEAFFGQGTRLTVV.

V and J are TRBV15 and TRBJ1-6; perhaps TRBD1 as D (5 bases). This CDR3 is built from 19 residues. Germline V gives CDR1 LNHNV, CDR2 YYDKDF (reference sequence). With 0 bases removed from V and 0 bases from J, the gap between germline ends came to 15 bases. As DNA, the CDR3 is TGTGCCACCAGCAGAGATCACGCAGGGCAGAGCTCCTATAATTCACCCCTCCACTTT. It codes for CATSRDHAGQSSYNSPLHF.

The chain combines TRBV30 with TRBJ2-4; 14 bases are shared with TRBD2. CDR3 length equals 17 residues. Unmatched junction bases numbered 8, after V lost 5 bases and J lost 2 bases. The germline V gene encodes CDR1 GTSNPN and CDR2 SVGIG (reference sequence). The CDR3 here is CAWDWTSGGRTKNIQYF. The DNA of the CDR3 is TGTGCCTGGGATTGGACTAGCGGGGGGAGGACCAAAAACATTCAGTACTTC. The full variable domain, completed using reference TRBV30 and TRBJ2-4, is SQTIHQWPATLVQPVGSPLSLECTVEGTSNPNLYWYRQAAGRGLQLLFYSVGIGQISSEVPQNLSASRPQDRQFILSSKKLLLSDSGFYLCAWDWTSGGRTKNIQYFGAGTRLSVL.

CDR3 DNA: TGTGCCACCAGTGGTCACGCGATCGGGGGGACTGAAGCTTTCTTT. Its protein is CATSGHAIGGTEAFF. This rearrangement joins TRBV15 to TRBJ1-1; the D gene is possibly TRBD1 (5 bases). There are 15 residues in the CDR3. Per the germline V gene, CDR1 is LNHNV and CDR2 is YYDKDF (reference sequence). Trimming removed 6 bases at V and 5 bases at J, with 19 bases between.

The chain's CDR3 is CASSLVGLAGVDTQYF. CDR3 sequence (DNA): TGTGCCAGCAGCTTAGTTGGACTAGCGGGGGTAGATACGCAGTATTTT. The V and J genes are TRBV7-8 and TRBJ2-3; TRBD2 matches 13 bases. The CDR3 loop spans 16 amino acids. V lost 1 base and J lost 5; bases outside the gene matches: 3. Germline CDR1 reads SGHVS; CDR2 reads FQNEAQ.

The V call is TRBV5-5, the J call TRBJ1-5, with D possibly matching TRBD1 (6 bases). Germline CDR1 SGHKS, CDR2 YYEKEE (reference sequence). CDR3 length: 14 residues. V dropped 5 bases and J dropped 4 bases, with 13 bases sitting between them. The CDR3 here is CASRRDTGNQPQHF. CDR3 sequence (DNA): TGTGCCAGCAGACGGGACACGGGTAATCAGCCCCAGCATTTT. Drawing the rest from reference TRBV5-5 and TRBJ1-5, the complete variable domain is DAGVTQSPTHLIKTRGQQVTLRCSPISGHKSVSWYQQVLGQGPQFIFQYYEKEERGRGNFPDRFSARQFPNYSSELNVNALLLGDSALYLCASRRDTGNQPQHFGDGTRLSIL.

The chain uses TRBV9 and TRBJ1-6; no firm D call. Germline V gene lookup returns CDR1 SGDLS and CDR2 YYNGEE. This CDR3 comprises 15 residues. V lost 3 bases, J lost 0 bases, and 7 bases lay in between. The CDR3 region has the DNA TGTGCCAGCAGCGGCGAAAGCTCCTATAATTCACCCCTCCACTTT. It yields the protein CASSGESSYNSPLHF.

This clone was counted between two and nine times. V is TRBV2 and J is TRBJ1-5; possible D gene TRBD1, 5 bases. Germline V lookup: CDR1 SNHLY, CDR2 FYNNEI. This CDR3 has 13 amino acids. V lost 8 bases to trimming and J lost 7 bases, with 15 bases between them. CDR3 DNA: TGTGCCAGCCACCACCCGGGGGAACAGCCCCAGCATTTT. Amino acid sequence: CASHHPGEQPQHF.

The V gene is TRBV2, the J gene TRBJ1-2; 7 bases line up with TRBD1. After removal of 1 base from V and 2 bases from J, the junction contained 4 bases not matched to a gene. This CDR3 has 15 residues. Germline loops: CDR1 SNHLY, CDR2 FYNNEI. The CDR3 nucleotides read TGTGCCAGCAGTGAAGGACAGGGCCTAAACTATGGCTACACCTTC. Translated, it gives CASSEGQGLNYGYTF.